What follows are 19 T cell receptor beta chains derived from one specimen sequenced in a study of beta chain features in type 1 diabetes. Sequenced material consisted of expressed TCRB transcripts (all of the isolated RNA was reverse transcribed). TCRdb keeps only in-frame clones here, not all; method: immunoSEQ multiplex PCR. The table records approximately 330,000 clones, approximately 11% of them present only once. The sequenced sample consisted of naive CD4+ T cells from blood. The receptors here all came from a woman between 25 and 40 years old in good health.

The chain couples TRBV25-1 to TRBJ2-3; 8 bases are shared with TRBD2. The CDR3 covers 16 residues. V lost 3 bases and J lost 2; bases outside the gene matches: 7. Per germline, CDR1 MGHDK and CDR2 SYGVNS. The CDR3 nucleotides are TGTGCCAGCAGTGAGCCCGCGGGGGGAGACACAGATACGCAGTATTTT. This gives the protein CASSEPAGGDTDTQYF.

The genes are TRBV7-3 and TRBJ2-2, with 7 positions matching TRBD2. The CDR3 is made up of 16 amino acids. J was trimmed by 3 bases and V by 0 bases; bases with no gene match: 4. CDR1 and CDR2 (germline): SGHTA, FQGTGA. CDR3 sequence: CASSLTAAGDTGELFF. The CDR3 region has the DNA TGTGCCAGCAGCTTAACTGCGGCGGGGGACACCGGGGAGCTGTTTTTT.

The gene calls are TRBV11-2 and TRBJ2-1, with D maybe TRBD2 (5 bases). Germline V gene lookup returns CDR1 SGHAT and CDR2 FQNNGV. This CDR3 comprises 13 residues. The V end was cut by 0 bases, the J end by 10 bases, with 10 bases between. The CDR3: CASSLDMPSEQFF. The CDR3 nucleotides read TGTGCCAGCAGCTTAGATATGCCTAGCGAGCAGTTCTTC.

J is TRBJ2-1 and V is TRBV19; 11 nucleotides align to TRBD2. The CDR3 spans 15 residues. J lost 7 bases, V lost 6 bases, and 8 bases had no gene match. Germline V gene sequence: CDR1 LNHDA, CDR2 SQIVND (reference sequence). The CDR3 DNA follows: TGTGCCAGTAGCATACTAGCGGGAGCCCTTAATGAGCAGTTCTTC. It specifies CASSILAGALNEQFF. Together with reference TRBV19 and TRBJ2-1, the CDR3 gives the full variable domain: DGGITQSPKYLFRKEGQNVTLSCEQNLNHDAMYWYRQDPGQGLRLIYYSQIVNDFQKGDIAEGYSVSREKKESFPLTVTSAQKNPTAFYLCASSILAGALNEQFFGPGTRLTVL.

The gene calls are TRBV7-2 and TRBJ2-7; 9 positions agree with TRBD1. CDR3 length equals 13 residues. Germline V lookup: CDR1 SGHTA, CDR2 FQGNSA. J gave up 7 bases and V 8 bases, and 9 bases lay outside the gene matches. CDR3 amino acids: CASARDRAGEQYF. CDR3 bases: TGTGCCAGCGCCCGGGACAGGGCGGGTGAGCAGTACTTC.

The gene calls are TRBV18 and TRBJ2-7, with a tentative D call TRBD2 (6 bases). In germline, CDR1 is KGHSH, CDR2 LQKENI. This CDR3 is built from 15 residues. The V end lost 3 bases, the J end lost 0 bases, and 12 bases lay between the germline ends. CDR3 protein: CASSPRGVSSYEQYF. CDR3 bases: TGTGCCAGCTCACCCCGCGGGGTTAGCTCCTACGAGCAGTACTTC.

This clone has only a few counts. J is TRBJ2-1 and V is TRBV28; TRBD2 matches at 8 bases. Looked up from germline, CDR1 is MDHEN and CDR2 is SYDVKM. V dropped 4 bases and J dropped 9; count of bases not matched to a gene: 17. The CDR3 covers 17 residues. CDR3 coding DNA: TGTGCCAGCAGTTCGTCCTTTAGCGGGAACGCAGTGGGTGAGCAGTTCTTC. It encodes CASSSSFSGNAVGEQFF.

This clone was counted between two and nine times. This chain uses TRBV30 with TRBJ2-7; the D is unclear. V dropped 2 bases and J dropped 3 bases, with 11 bases sitting between them. This CDR3 is 13 amino acids long. Germline V CDR1 and CDR2: GTSNPN, SVGIG (reference sequence). The CDR3 region is CAWSPVYHYEQYF. CDR3 sequence (DNA): TGTGCCTGGAGTCCGGTATATCACTACGAGCAGTACTTC.

V and J are TRBV10-3 and TRBJ2-1; 9 positions match TRBD2. Trimming at V came to 8 bases and at J to 7 bases, leaving 6 bases not matched to a gene. The CDR3 covers 13 residues. Looked up from germline, CDR1 is ENHRY and CDR2 is SYGVKD. For the CDR3, the DNA is TGTGCCATCCGGCGGGAGGGCCTGAATGAGCAGTTCTTC. This codes for CAIRREGLNEQFF.

This chain links TRBV28 with TRBJ1-1; 8 nucleotides line up with TRBD1. This CDR3 spans 14 amino acids. Germline CDR1 reads MDHEN; CDR2 reads SYDVKM. V shed 4 bases and J 3 bases; nucleotides not matched to a gene: 4. CDR3 protein: CASSSGQGDTEAFF. CDR3 nucleotides: TGTGCCAGCAGTTCCGGACAGGGAGACACTGAAGCTTTCTTT.

In this sample, this clone turned up once. The CDR3 sequence: CASGVNEQFF. DNA for the CDR3: TGTGCCTCCGGAGTCAATGAGCAGTTCTTC. This rearrangement joins TRBV30 to TRBJ2-1; D gene ambiguous. Germline loops: CDR1 GTSNPN, CDR2 SVGIG (reference sequence). The CDR3 is 10 residues long. V shed 7 bases and J shed 6 bases, with 7 bases lying between them.

This sequence joins TRBV11-2 and TRBJ1-1; D gene uncertain. The germline gives CDR1 SGHAT, CDR2 FQNNGV. Deletions cut 5 bases from V and 5 bases from J, with 18 bases between. The CDR3 spans 15 residues. The CDR3 DNA reads as TGTGCCAGCAGCCCTGCGGGCCGGTCGTTGACTGAAGCTTTCTTT. As protein: CASSPAGRSLTEAFF. Drawing the rest from reference TRBV11-2 and TRBJ1-1, the complete variable domain is EAGVAQSPRYKIIEKRQSVAFWCNPISGHATLYWYQQILGQGPKLLIQFQNNGVVDDSQLPKDRFSAERLKGVDSTLKIQPAKLEDSAVYLCASSPAGRSLTEAFFGQGTRLTVV.

In this sample, this clone turned up a few times. The J gene is TRBJ2-7, the V gene TRBV5-4; 7 bases map to TRBD1. The germline CDR1 and CDR2 sequences are SGHNT and YYREEE (reference sequence). After removal of 4 bases from V and 6 bases from J, the junction contained 10 bases not matched to a gene. The length of the CDR3 is 14 residues. The CDR3 region is CASSTDRVLGEQYF. The CDR3 nucleotides read TGTGCCAGCAGCACCGACAGGGTACTTGGCGAGCAGTACTTC.

CDR3 residues: CASSPPLADYNEQFF. Here the CDR3 DNA reads TGTGCCAGCTCACCACCCCTAGCGGACTACAATGAGCAGTTCTTC. This rearrangement joins TRBV18 to TRBJ2-1; 7 nucleotides line up with TRBD2. CDR1 is KGHSH and CDR2 is LQKENI in the germline V gene. The CDR3 covers 15 residues. J gave up 3 bases and V 0 bases, and 2 bases lay outside the gene matches.

The rearrangement joins TRBV4-1 to TRBJ2-7, with a possible D match to TRBD2 (5 bases). V shed 3 bases and J shed 0 bases, with 18 bases lying between them. CDR1 MGHRA and CDR2 YSYEKL come from the germline V gene. The CDR3 runs 17 residues. The CDR3 DNA reads as TGCGCCAGCAGCCACCCCTCCCTGAGCGGTAGCTCCTACGAGCAGTACTTC. Translated, it gives CASSHPSLSGSSYEQYF.

The chain recombines TRBV28 with TRBJ2-7, with 13 bases fitting TRBD2. Germline V CDR1 and CDR2: MDHEN, SYDVKM. J was trimmed by 4 bases and V by 4 bases; bases with no gene match: 13. The CDR3 has 18 amino acids. CDR3 sequence reads: CASSSDQGLAGSGYEQYF. CDR3 bases: TGTGCCAGCAGTTCGGACCAGGGACTAGCGGGATCGGGGTACGAGCAGTACTTC.

This clone was counted a few times. The chain has TRBV2 and TRBJ1-1; a weak D match, TRBD1 (5 bases). V lost 4 bases and J 3 bases, leaving 12 bases between the germline ends. The CDR3 is 14 amino acids. The germline V gene has CDR1 SNHLY and CDR2 FYNNEI. Here the CDR3 DNA reads TGTGCCAGCAGTGTGGCGCCGGGGGACACTGAAGCTTTCTTT. It encodes CASSVAPGDTEAFF. The complete variable domain, with remaining parts taken from reference TRBV2 and TRBJ1-1, reads EPEVTQTPSHQVTQMGQEVILRCVPISNHLYFYWYRQILGQKVEFLVSFYNNEISEKSEIFDDQFSVERPDGSNFTLKIRSTKLEDSAMYFCASSVAPGDTEAFFGQGTRLTVV.

The chain couples TRBV14 to TRBJ2-5, with TRBD2 matching over 13 bases. Trimming removed 6 bases from V and 5 bases from J; junction bases left unmatched: 15. Germline V lookup: CDR1 SGHDN, CDR2 FVKESK. The CDR3 extends over 18 amino acids. The CDR3 is CASSPSGLAGVVPETQYF. CDR3 nucleotide sequence: TGTGCCAGCAGTCCCAGCGGACTAGCGGGAGTGGTTCCGGAGACCCAGTACTTC.

The J gene is TRBJ2-4, the V gene TRBV5-1; D unclear. The CDR3 covers 15 residues. CDR1 and CDR2 (germline): SGHRS, YFSETQ. The V and J ends lost 3 bases and 0 bases respectively, with 10 bases between them. CDR3 coding DNA: TGCGCCAGCAGCTCGGTTGGGCTAGCCAAAAACATTCAGTACTTC. Protein sequence: CASSSVGLAKNIQYF. Filled out from reference TRBV5-1 and TRBJ2-4, the complete variable domain reads KAGVTQTPRYLIKTRGQQVTLSCSPISGHRSVSWYQQTPGQGLQFLFEYFSETQRNKGNFPGRFSGRQFSNSRSEMNVSTLELGDSALYLCASSSVGLAKNIQYFGAGTRLSVL.